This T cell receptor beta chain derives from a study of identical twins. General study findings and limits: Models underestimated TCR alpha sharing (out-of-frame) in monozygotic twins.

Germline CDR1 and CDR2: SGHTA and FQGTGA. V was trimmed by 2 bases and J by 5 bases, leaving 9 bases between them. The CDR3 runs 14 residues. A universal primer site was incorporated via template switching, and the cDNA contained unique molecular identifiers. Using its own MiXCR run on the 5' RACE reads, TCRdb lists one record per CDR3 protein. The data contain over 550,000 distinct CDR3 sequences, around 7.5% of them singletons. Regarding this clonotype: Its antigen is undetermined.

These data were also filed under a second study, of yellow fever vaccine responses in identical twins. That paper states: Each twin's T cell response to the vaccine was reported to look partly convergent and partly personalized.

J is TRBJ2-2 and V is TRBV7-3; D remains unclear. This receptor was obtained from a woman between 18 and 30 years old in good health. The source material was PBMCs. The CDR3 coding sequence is TGTGCCAGCAGCTTACGGTCAGAAACCGGGGAGCTGTTTTTT. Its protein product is CASSLRSETGELFF.